One and the same sample provided the 24 T cell receptor beta chains below, sequenced in a study of regulatory T cells in long-lasting Graves disease. Building of the TCR beta libraries involved iRepertoire HTBI primers and Arm-PCR of CDR3 regions. TCRdb analysed the multiplex PCR reads with MiXCR anew, one entry per CDR3 protein. The sample comprises just over 600,000 distinct CDR3 sequences, 16% of which are singletons, and 15% to 20% rests with the top ten. Time point denoted: newly diagnosed GD, antithyroid drugs for less than 3 months. From PBMCs, RNA was extracted and then used to make the TCR library. These data also formed part of another study, on T cells in Graves' hyperthyroidism and ophthalmopathy.

Source: peripheral blood mononuclear cells (PBMCs), taken at new diagnosis, from a patient treated with antithyroid drugs. All receptors come from a young woman with Graves disease.

This clonotype was picked up a small number of times. J is TRBJ2-3 and V is TRBV11-2; 10 nucleotides line up with TRBD1. J was trimmed by 3 bases and V by 2 bases; bases with no gene match: 8. The CDR3 runs to 17 residues. Germline CDR1 SGHAT, CDR2 FQNNGV. The CDR3 here is CASSLRGQGLATDTQYF. CDR3 DNA: TGTGCCAGCAGCTTAAGGGGACAGGGGCTTGCAACAGATACGCAGTATTTT. Combining the CDR3 with reference TRBV11-2 and TRBJ2-3 gives the whole variable domain EAGVAQSPRYKIIEKRQSVAFWCNPISGHATLYWYQQILGQGPKLLIQFQNNGVVDDSQLPKDRFSAERLKGVDSTLKIQPAKLEDSAVYLCASSLRGQGLATDTQYFGPGTRLTVL.

In its sample, this clonotype was seen many times. The chain recombines TRBV6-1 with TRBJ1-1; the match to TRBD1 covers 9 bases. The germline V gene has CDR1 MNHNS and CDR2 SASEGT. This CDR3 comprises 14 residues. J was trimmed by 12 bases and V by 3 bases; bases with no gene match: 11. The DNA of the CDR3 is TGTGCCAGCAGTGAGGCCACAGGGGGCTTTATATCTTTCTTT. Its translation is CASSEATGGFISFF.

This clonotype was counted many times. The chain couples TRBV20-1 to TRBJ2-1; D perhaps matches TRBD2 (6 bases). Germline CDR1 is DFQATT and CDR2 is SNEGSKA (reference sequence). Trimming cost V 5 bases and J 15 bases, with 8 bases left between them. This CDR3 contains 8 residues. The DNA for the CDR3 is TGCAGTGCTGGGGGACTGTTCTTC. Its protein is CSAGGLFF.

The rearrangement links TRBV6-1 to TRBJ2-5; D is unclear. The CDR3 extends over 13 amino acids. Trimming took off 6 bases at V and 7 bases at J, with 15 bases between the two ends. Germline V gene sequence: CDR1 MNHNS, CDR2 SASEGT. CDR3 amino acids: CASSQEPVGTQYF. The CDR3 DNA follows: TGTGCCAGCAGCCAAGAGCCAGTGGGGACCCAGTACTTC.

Notes on this clonotype: A read error may be the cause here, since a much bigger clone is one base away. The genes are TRBV15 and TRBJ2-2; D possibly corresponds to TRBD2 (5 bases). Germline CDR1 is LNHNV and CDR2 is YYDKDF (reference sequence). The CDR3 sequence is 14 residues long. The CDR3: CATSRDRSGGELSF. CDR3 bases: TGTGCCACCAGCAGAGATCGAAGCGGTGGGGAGCTGTCTTTT.

Notes on this clonotype: One end of the junction is discordant with germline, which a read error may explain. In DNA, the CDR3 is TGTACCAGCAGCTTAGTCCTGAAAGGGACAGAAGGTCTCCAGCCCCAGCATTTT. As protein: CTSSLVLKGTEGLQPQHF. V is TRBV7-9 and J is TRBJ1-5, with 7 bases identical to TRBD1. CDR1 and CDR2 (germline): SEHNR, FQNEAQ (reference sequence). The CDR3 contains 18 residues.

This clonotype occurred many times. The chain employs TRBV7-3 and TRBJ2-3, with D maybe TRBD1 (5 bases). Germline CDR1 and CDR2: SGHTA and FQGTGA. Trimming shortened V by 5 bases and J by 1 base, and 13 bases separated the two germline ends. This CDR3 is 15 amino acids long. CDR3 residues: CASSLSRGGTDTQYF. Written as DNA, the CDR3 is TGTGCCAGCAGCCTAAGTAGGGGCGGCACAGATACGCAGTATTTT.

This clonotype has ten or more counts. The rearrangement uses TRBV5-1 and TRBJ1-1; D might be TRBD1 (5 bases). CDR1 and CDR2 from the germline V gene are SGHRS and YFSETQ. This CDR3 comprises 16 residues. The V end was cut by 4 bases, the J end by 0 bases, with 16 bases between. The CDR3 is CASSQEPGYMNTEAFF. CDR3 in DNA: TGCGCCAGCAGCCAAGAACCAGGGTATATGAACACTGAAGCTTTCTTT.

Many counts were recorded for this clonotype. The J gene is TRBJ2-1, the V gene TRBV2, with D tentatively TRBD2 (5 bases). Per the germline V gene, CDR1 is SNHLY and CDR2 is FYNNEI. Trimming shortened V by 3 bases and J by 12 bases, and 15 bases separated the two germline ends. This CDR3 comprises 13 residues. The CDR3 DNA is TGTGCCAGCAGTGAGCTCGAGGGTAAGTCGCAGTTCTTC. Amino acids: CASSELEGKSQFF.

This clonotype was found a few times. The J gene is TRBJ2-7, the V gene TRBV15; a possible D gene is TRBD2 (6 bases). Germline V gene sequence: CDR1 LNHNV, CDR2 YYDKDF (reference sequence). V dropped 7 bases and J dropped 12 bases, with 13 bases sitting between them. The CDR3 totals 10 residues. DNA for the CDR3: TGTGCCACCACGCCCTACGGGGGGTACTTC. It codes for CATTPYGGYF.

This clonotype was found a few times. This chain joins TRBV20-1 and TRBJ2-5; TRBD2 might be the D (6 bases). Germline V gene data show CDR1 as DFQATT and CDR2 as SNEGSKA (reference sequence). CDR3 length: 14 residues. Trimming pared 6 bases from V and 3 bases from J, leaving 17 bases between. CDR3 sequence: CSAHLAGREETQYF. CDR3 in DNA: TGCAGTGCCCACCTGGCGGGAAGGGAAGAGACCCAGTACTTC.

The rearrangement links TRBV29-1 to TRBJ2-1; the D is unclear. V was shortened by 4 bases and J by 9 bases, with 16 bases between the two germline ends. The germline V gene has CDR1 SQVTM and CDR2 ANQGSEA. The CDR3 loop spans 13 amino acids. CDR3 protein: CSVGPDSLGEQFF. As DNA, the CDR3 is TGCAGCGTTGGTCCGGATAGTTTGGGTGAGCAGTTCTTC.

This clonotype was observed many times. The rearrangement uses TRBV6-5 and TRBJ2-5, with a tentative D call TRBD2 (6 bases). Germline CDR1 reads MNHEY; CDR2 reads SVGAGI. V gave up 0 bases and J gave up 5 bases, with 10 bases separating them. The CDR3 length is 14 residues. CDR3 in amino acids: CASSYSGGGETQYF. CDR3 nucleotide sequence: TGTGCCAGCAGTTACTCGGGGGGTGGGGAGACCCAGTACTTC.

The chain employs TRBV5-5 and TRBJ1-6, with D uncertain. The CDR3 is made up of 13 amino acids. V was trimmed by 0 bases and J by 12 bases, leaving 10 bases between them. Germline V gives CDR1 SGHKS, CDR2 YYEKEE (reference sequence). As DNA, the CDR3 is TGTGCCAGCAGCTTGGACGCCCACCTACCCCTCCACTTT. Amino acids: CASSLDAHLPLHF. Filled out from reference TRBV5-5 and TRBJ1-6, the complete variable domain reads DAGVTQSPTHLIKTRGQQVTLRCSPISGHKSVSWYQQVLGQGPQFIFQYYEKEERGRGNFPDRFSARQFPNYSSELNVNALLLGDSALYLCASSLDAHLPLHFGNGTRLTVT.

The sample holds a few counts of this clonotype. This sequence joins TRBV30 and TRBJ1-4; possibly TRBD1 for D (5 bases). CDR1 is GTSNPN and CDR2 is SVGIG in the germline V gene (reference sequence). V lost 4 bases to trimming and J lost 4 bases, with 16 bases between them. This CDR3 comprises 15 residues. CDR3 sequence reads: CAWIGRGRDNEKLFF. The DNA for the CDR3 is TGTGCCTGGATTGGCCGCGGCAGGGATAATGAAAAACTGTTTTTT.

This clonotype has ten or more counts. J is TRBJ1-1 and V is TRBV2; D remains unclear. Deletions cut 6 bases from V and 6 bases from J, with 8 bases between. The CDR3 is 11 residues long. Per germline, CDR1 SNHLY and CDR2 FYNNEI. DNA for the CDR3: TGTGCCAGCAGGATGTCGCCTGAAGCTTTCTTT. Protein: CASRMSPEAFF.

The rearrangement links TRBV6-5 to TRBJ2-3; 7 nucleotides agree with TRBD2. Germline values: CDR1 MNHEY, CDR2 SVGAGI. The length of the CDR3 is 13 residues. J lost 7 bases, V lost 4 bases, and 5 bases had no gene match. The CDR3 DNA sequence: TGTGCCAGCAGTTTAAGGCGGGAGTATACGCAGTATTTT. It yields the protein CASSLRREYTQYF.

This chain joins TRBV19 and TRBJ2-7; 8 nucleotides agree with TRBD1. Per the germline V gene, CDR1 is LNHDA and CDR2 is SQIVND (reference sequence). V gave up 8 bases and J gave up 1 base; unmatched junction bases: 4. The CDR3 consists of 13 residues. CDR3 sequence: CASRQGASYEQYF. Here the CDR3 DNA reads TGTGCCAGTCGTCAGGGGGCATCCTACGAGCAGTACTTC.

This clonotype was seen more than once but under ten times. The CDR3 nucleotides read TGTGCCATCAGTGAGCGGGAGGGCACAGATACGCAGTATTTT. It encodes CAISEREGTDTQYF. The V and J genes are TRBV10-3 and TRBJ2-3, with 7 bases matching TRBD2. The CDR3 totals 14 residues. With V trimmed by 2 bases and J by 1 base, 0 bases remained unmatched. The germline gives CDR1 ENHRY, CDR2 SYGVKD.

This clonotype was recorded at least ten times. The chain carries TRBV11-2 and TRBJ2-2, with TRBD1 matching 7 bases. V lost 5 bases to trimming and J lost 4 bases; unmatched junction nucleotides: 7. Germline CDR1 reads SGHAT; CDR2 reads FQNNGV. This CDR3 contains 15 residues. The CDR3 DNA follows: TGTGCCAGCAGCCCCATGACAGGGTTCACCGGGGAGCTGTTTTTT. It yields the protein CASSPMTGFTGELFF.

This chain connects TRBV5-4 to TRBJ2-7; TRBD2 matches at 11 bases. Unmatched junction bases numbered 10, after V lost 4 bases and J lost 4 bases. The CDR3 consists of 16 residues. The germline V gene has CDR1 SGHNT and CDR2 YYREEE (reference sequence). CDR3 in amino acids: CASSPGGTSGIYEQYF. The CDR3 coding sequence is TGTGCCAGCAGCCCGGGGGGGACTAGCGGAATATACGAGCAGTACTTC. The full variable domain, in which reference TRBV5-4 and TRBJ2-7 provide the parts outside the CDR3, is ETGVTQSPTHLIKTRGQQVTLRCSSQSGHNTVSWYQQALGQGPQFIFQYYREEENGRGNFPPRFSGLQFPNYSSELNVNALELDDSALYLCASSPGGTSGIYEQYFGPGTRLTVT.

About this clonotype itself: Given a much more abundant clone one base away, this may be a read error. The chain couples TRBV27 to TRBJ2-7; a weak D match, TRBD2 (6 bases). Trimming removed 4 bases at V and 2 bases at J, with 12 bases between. This CDR3 contains 14 residues. Germline V gene data show CDR1 as MNHEY and CDR2 as SMNVEV (reference sequence). CDR3 DNA: TGTGCCAGCAGTTCCGGACTACCTACCTACGAGCAGTACTTC. Translating gives CASSSGLPTYEQYF.

Ten or more counts support this clonotype. V is TRBV2 and J is TRBJ2-5, with 13 bases identical to TRBD2. CDR1 and CDR2 from the germline V gene are SNHLY and FYNNEI. The CDR3 loop spans 16 amino acids. J was trimmed by 6 bases and V by 5 bases; bases with no gene match: 9. The chain's CDR3 is CASSPRTSGGQQTQYF. In nucleotides, the CDR3 is TGTGCCAGCAGTCCTCGGACTAGCGGGGGCCAGCAGACCCAGTACTTC. Combining the CDR3 with reference TRBV2 and TRBJ2-5 gives the whole variable domain EPEVTQTPSHQVTQMGQEVILRCVPISNHLYFYWYRQILGQKVEFLVSFYNNEISEKSEIFDDQFSVERPDGSNFTLKIRSTKLEDSAMYFCASSPRTSGGQQTQYFGPGTRLLVL.

The CDR3 DNA sequence: TGTGCCAGCAGCGTCGGACAGGATCGCTCCTACGAGCAGTACTTC. Residues: CASSVGQDRSYEQYF. V is TRBV9 and J is TRBJ2-7; 7 nucleotides line up with TRBD1. CDR1 is SGDLS, CDR2 YYNGEE, per germline. Trimming at V came to 2 bases and at J to 0 bases, leaving 5 bases not matched to a gene. The CDR3 is made up of 15 amino acids.